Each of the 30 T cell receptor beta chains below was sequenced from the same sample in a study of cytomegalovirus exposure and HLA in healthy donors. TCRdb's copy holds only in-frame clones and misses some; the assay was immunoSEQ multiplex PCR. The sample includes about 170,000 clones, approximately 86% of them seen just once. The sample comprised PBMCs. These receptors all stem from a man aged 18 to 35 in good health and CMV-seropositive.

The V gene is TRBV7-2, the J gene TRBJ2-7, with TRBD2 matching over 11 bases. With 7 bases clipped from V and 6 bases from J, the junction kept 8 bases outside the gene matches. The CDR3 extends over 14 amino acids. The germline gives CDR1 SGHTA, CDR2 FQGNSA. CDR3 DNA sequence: TGTGCCAGCACAATTAGCGGGAGGGCCGCCGAGCAGTACTTC. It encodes CASTISGRAAEQYF.

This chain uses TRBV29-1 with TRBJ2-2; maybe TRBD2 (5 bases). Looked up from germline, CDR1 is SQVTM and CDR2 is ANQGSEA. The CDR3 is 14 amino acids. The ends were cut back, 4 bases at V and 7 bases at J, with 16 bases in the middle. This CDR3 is CSVVAARRDGELFF. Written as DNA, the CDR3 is TGCAGCGTTGTTGCGGCGAGACGGGACGGGGAGCTGTTTTTT.

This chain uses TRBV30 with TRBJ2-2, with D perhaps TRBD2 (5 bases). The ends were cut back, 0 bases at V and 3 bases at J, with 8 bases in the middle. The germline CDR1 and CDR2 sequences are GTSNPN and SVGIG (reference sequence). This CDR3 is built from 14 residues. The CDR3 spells CAWSVPGDTGELFF. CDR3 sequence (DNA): TGTGCCTGGAGTGTACCCGGGGACACCGGGGAGCTGTTTTTT.

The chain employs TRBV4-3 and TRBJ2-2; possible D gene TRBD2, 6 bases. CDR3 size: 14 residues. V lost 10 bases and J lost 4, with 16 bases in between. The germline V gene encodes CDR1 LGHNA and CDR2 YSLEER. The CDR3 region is CATSAGSGTGELFF. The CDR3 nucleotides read TGCGCCACCTCAGCCGGGAGTGGCACCGGGGAGCTGTTTTTT.

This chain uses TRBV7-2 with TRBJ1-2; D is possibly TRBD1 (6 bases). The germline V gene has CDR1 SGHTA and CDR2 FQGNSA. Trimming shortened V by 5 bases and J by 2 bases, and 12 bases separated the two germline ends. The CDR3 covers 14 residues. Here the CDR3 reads CASSLDRQNYGYTF. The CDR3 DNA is TGTGCCAGCAGCCTCGACAGGCAGAACTATGGCTACACCTTC.

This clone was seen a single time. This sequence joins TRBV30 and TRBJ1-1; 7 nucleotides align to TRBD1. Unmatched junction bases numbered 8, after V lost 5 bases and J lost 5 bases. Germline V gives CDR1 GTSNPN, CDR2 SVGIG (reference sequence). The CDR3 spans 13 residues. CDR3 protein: CAWDVIRGTEAFF. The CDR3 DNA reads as TGTGCCTGGGATGTTATCAGGGGGACTGAAGCTTTCTTT.

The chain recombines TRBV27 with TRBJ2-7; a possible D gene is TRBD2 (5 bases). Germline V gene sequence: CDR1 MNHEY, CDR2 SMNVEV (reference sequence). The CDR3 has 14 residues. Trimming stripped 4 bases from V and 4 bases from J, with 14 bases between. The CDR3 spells CASSSSGRRYEQYF. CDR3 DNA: TGTGCCAGCAGTTCGAGTGGGAGAAGGTACGAGCAGTACTTC.

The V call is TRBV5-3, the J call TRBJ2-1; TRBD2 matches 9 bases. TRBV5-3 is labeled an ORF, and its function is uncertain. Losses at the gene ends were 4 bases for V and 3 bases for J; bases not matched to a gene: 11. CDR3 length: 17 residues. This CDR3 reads CARSQRSGRWGYNEQFF. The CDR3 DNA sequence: TGTGCCAGAAGCCAGAGGAGCGGGAGGTGGGGCTACAATGAGCAGTTCTTC.

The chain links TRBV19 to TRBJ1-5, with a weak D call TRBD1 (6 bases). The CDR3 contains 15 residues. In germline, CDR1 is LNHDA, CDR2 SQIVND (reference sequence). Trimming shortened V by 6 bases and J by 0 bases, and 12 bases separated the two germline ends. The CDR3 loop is CASSLQGYSNQPQHF. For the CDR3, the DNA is TGTGCCAGTAGCCTTCAGGGGTATAGCAATCAGCCCCAGCATTTT.

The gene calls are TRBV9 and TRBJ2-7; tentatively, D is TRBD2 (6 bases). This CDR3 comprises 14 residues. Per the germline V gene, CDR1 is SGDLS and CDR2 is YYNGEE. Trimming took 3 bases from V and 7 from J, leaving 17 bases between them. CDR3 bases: TGTGCCAGCAGCGCGTTCCCGCGGGACGGGGAGCAGTACTTC. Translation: CASSAFPRDGEQYF.

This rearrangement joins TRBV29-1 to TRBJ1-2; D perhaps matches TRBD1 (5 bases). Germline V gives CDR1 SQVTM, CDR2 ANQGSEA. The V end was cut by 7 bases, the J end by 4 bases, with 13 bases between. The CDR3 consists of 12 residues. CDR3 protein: CSGGASVYGYTF. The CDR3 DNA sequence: TGCAGCGGCGGGGCAAGTGTCTATGGCTACACCTTC.

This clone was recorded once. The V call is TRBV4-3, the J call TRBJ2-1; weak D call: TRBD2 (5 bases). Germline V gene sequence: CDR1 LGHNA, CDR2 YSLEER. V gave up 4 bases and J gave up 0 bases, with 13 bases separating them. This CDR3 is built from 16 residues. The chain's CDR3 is CASSLYRGLSYNEQFF. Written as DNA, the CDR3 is TGCGCCAGCAGCCTCTACCGCGGGCTCTCCTACAATGAGCAGTTCTTC.

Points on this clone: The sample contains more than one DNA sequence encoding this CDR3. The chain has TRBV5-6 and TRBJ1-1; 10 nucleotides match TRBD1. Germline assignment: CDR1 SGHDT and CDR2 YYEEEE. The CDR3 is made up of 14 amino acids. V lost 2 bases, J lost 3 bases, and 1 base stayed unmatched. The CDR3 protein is CASSLGTGDTEAFF. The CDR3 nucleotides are TGTGCCAGCAGCTTAGGGACAGGGGACACTGAAGCTTTCTTT. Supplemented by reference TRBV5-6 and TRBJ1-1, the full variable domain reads DAGVTQSPTHLIKTRGQQVTLRCSPKSGHDTVSWYQQALGQGPQFIFQYYEEEERQRGNFPDRFSGHQFPNYSSELNVNALLLGDSALYLCASSLGTGDTEAFFGQGTRLTVV.

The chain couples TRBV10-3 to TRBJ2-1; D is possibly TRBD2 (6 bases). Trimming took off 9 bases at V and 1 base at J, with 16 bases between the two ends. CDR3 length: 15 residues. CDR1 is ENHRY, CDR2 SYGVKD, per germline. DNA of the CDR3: TGTGCCATACCTCTGGCGGGGAAATCCTACAATGAGCAGTTCTTC. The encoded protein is CAIPLAGKSYNEQFF.

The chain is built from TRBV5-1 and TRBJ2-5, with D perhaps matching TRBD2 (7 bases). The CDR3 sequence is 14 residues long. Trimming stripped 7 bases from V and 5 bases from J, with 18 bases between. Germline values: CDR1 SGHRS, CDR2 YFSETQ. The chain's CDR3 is CASHWDTGGETQYF. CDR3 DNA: TGCGCCAGCCACTGGGACACCGGGGGGGAGACCCAGTACTTC.

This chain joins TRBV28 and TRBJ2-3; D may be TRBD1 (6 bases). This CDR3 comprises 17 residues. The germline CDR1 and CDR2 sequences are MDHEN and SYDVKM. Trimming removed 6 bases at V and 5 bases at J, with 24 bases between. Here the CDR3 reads CASSRDIRRATQDTQYF. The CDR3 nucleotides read TGTGCCAGCAGCCGGGACATACGGCGGGCCACCCAAGATACGCAGTATTTT.

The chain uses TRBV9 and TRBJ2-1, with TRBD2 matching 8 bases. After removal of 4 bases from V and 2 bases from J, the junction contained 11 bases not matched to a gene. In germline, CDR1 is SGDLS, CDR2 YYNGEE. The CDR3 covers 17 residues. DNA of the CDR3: TGTGCCAGCAGCCCCGGATCCGCGGGAGGCACCTACAATGAGCAGTTCTTC. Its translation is CASSPGSAGGTYNEQFF.

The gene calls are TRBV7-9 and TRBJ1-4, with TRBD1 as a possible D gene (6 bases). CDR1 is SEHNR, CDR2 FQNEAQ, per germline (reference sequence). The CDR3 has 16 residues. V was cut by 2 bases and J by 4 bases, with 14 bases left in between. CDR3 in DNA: TGTGCCAGCAGCTTATCGGTCGGACAGAATAATGAAAAACTGTTTTTT. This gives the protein CASSLSVGQNNEKLFF.

This chain's CDR3 is CASSPGLAPTDTQYF. Here the CDR3 DNA reads TGTGCCAGCAGTCCCGGACTAGCGCCCACAGATACGCAGTATTTT. The rearrangement uses TRBV27 and TRBJ2-3; 9 bases are a match to TRBD2. Germline CDR1 reads MNHEY; CDR2 reads SMNVEV (reference sequence). Trimming removed 5 bases from V and 2 bases from J; junction bases left unmatched: 5. This CDR3 has 15 amino acids.

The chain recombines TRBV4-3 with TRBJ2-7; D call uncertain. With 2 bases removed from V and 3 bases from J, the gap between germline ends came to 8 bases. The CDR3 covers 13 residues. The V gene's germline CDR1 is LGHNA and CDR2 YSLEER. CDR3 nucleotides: TGCGCCAGCAGCCAAAACTTTAACTACGAGCAGTACTTC. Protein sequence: CASSQNFNYEQYF.

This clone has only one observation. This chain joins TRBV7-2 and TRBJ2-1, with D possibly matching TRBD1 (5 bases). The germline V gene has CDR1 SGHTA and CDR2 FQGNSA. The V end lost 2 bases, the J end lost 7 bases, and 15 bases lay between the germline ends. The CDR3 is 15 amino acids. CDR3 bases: TGTGCCAGCAGCTTAAGGGGCGGACAATTAAATGAGCAGTTCTTC. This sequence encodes CASSLRGGQLNEQFF.

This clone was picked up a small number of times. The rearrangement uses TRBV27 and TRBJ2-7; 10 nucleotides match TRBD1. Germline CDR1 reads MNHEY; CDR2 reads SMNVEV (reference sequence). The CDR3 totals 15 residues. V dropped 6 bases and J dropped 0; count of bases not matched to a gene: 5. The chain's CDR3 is CASRGWDRGSYEQYF. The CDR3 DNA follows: TGTGCCAGCAGGGGTTGGGACAGGGGCTCCTACGAGCAGTACTTC.

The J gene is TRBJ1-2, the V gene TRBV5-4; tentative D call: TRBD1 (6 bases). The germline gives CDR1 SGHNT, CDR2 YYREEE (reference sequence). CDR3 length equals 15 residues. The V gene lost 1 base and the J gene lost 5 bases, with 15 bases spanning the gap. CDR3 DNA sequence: TGTGCCAGCAGCTTGTGGGCGGTGAGGGGGTATGGCTACACCTTC. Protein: CASSLWAVRGYGYTF.

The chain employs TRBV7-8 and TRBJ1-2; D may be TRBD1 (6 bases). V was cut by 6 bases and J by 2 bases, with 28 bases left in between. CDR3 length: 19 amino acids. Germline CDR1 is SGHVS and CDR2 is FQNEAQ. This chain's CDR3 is CASSTSWFGTPQRNYGYTF. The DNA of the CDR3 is TGTGCCAGCAGTACTAGTTGGTTTGGGACACCCCAGAGGAACTATGGCTACACCTTC.

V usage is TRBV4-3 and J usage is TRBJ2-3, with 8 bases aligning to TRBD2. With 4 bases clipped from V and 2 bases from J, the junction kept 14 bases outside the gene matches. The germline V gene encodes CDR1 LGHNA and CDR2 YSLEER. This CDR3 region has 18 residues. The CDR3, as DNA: TGCGCCAGCAGCCGCGACGTAGGAGCGGGAGATGCCACAGATACGCAGTATTTT. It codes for CASSRDVGAGDATDTQYF.

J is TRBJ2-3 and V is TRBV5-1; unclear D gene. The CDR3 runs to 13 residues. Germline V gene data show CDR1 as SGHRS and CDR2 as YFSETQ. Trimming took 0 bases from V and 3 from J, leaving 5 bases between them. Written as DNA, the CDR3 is TGCGCCAGCAGCTTGGCGAGAACAGATACGCAGTATTTT. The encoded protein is CASSLARTDTQYF.

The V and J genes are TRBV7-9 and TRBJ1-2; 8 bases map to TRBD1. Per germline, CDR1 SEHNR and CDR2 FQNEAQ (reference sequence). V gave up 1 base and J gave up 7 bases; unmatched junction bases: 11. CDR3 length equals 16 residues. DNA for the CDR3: TGTGCCAGCAGCTTAGGTTGGCGAGTGACAGGGGCTGGCTACACCTTC. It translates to CASSLGWRVTGAGYTF. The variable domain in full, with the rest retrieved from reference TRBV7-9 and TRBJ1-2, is DTGVSQNPRHKITKRGQNVTFRCDPISEHNRLYWYRQTLGQGPEFLTYFQNEAQLEKSRLLSDRFSAERPKGSFSTLEIQRTEQGDSAMYLCASSLGWRVTGAGYTFGSGTRLTVV.

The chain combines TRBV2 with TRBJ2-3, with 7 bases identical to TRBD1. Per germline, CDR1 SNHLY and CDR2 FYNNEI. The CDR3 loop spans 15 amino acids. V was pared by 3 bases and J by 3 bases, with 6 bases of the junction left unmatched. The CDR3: CASSDRGQSTDTQYF. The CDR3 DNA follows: TGTGCCAGCAGTGACAGGGGACAGAGTACAGATACGCAGTATTTT.

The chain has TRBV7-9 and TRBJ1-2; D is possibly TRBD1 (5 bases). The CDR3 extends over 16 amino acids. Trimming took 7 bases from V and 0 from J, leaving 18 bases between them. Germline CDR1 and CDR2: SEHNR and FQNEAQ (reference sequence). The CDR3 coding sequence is TGTGCCAGCACTTTAATGGGTCCCAGGGCTAACTATGGCTACACCTTC. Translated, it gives CASTLMGPRANYGYTF.

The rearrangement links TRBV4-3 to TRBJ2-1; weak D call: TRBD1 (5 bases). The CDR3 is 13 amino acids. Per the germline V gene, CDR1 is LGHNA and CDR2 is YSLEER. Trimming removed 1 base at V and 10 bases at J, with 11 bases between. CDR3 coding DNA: TGCGCCAGCAGCCAAGGCGGACAACAAGAGCAGTTCTTC. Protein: CASSQGGQQEQFF.